The entry below describes one TCR beta chain. Its antigen is still unknown. This sample was included in a study of cytomegalovirus exposure and HLA in healthy donors. Whole-study findings and limits: Many donors carried some public TCRs, although rarity characterized most TCR sequences. The listing of 150 to 200 TCR beta chains classed them as cytomegalovirus-associated. The classifier, whose performance was assessed in both the original and validation cohorts, reportedly diagnosed cytomegalovirus status with high specificity and sensitivity.

Here immunoSEQ multiplex PCR was the method, and the copy in TCRdb shows in-frame clones only, minus some. The table lists 110,000 or so clones, around nine tenths of them singletons. The source material was PBMCs. This sequence was found in a man between 18 and 29 years old in good health and CMV-seropositive.

The CDR3 DNA reads as TGCGCCAGCAGCTTGGCGGTGACTGATGGCTACACCTTC. Its translation is CASSLAVTDGYTF. The chain combines TRBV5-1 with TRBJ1-2; the D is unclear. This CDR3 has 13 amino acids. Germline V gene data show CDR1 as SGHRS and CDR2 as YFSETQ. The V gene lost 0 bases and the J gene lost 6 bases, with 9 bases spanning the gap.